This TCR beta chain originates from a study of cytomegalovirus exposure and HLA in healthy donors. The CDR3 runs 14 residues. Germline CDR1 and CDR2: MNHEY and SMNVEV (reference sequence). Trimming removed 6 bases from V and 3 bases from J, with 12 bases in between. The repertoire was sequenced with immunoSEQ multiplex PCR; TCRdb's copy has only in-frame clones and lacks some. The sample carries 110,000 or so clones, about 82% recorded once. As regards this clone: This sample includes further DNA sequences coding for the same CDR3.

The source material was PBMCs. The genes are TRBV27 and TRBJ1-5; TRBD1 might be the D (5 bases). The TCR sequence derives from a man between 18 and 29 years old in good health and CMV-seronegative. The DNA for the CDR3 is TGTGCCAGCAGGGGGCGCCTTGACAATCAGCCCCAGCATTTT. Its translation is CASRGRLDNQPQHF.